The 14 T cell receptor beta chains listed next were all sequenced from one sample in a study of human T cells and chemical hapten exposure (dated by TCRdb to about 2021). The library was made by RACE. The sequencer listed for this sample is NextSeq 500. The public reads were quality trimmed at Q25 with fastp and then assembled into clones with MiXCR by TCRdb, keeping productive beta chains. Identical CDR3 protein sequences are pooled into one entry, listed with their most common genes and DNA. The sample table contains approximately 80,000 distinct CDR3 sequences; only one count was recorded for approximately 8% of them. Under 2% of the sample is taken by the ten largest. The time point label corresponds to: patch test 1, 2 weeks after DPC sensitization. The sample's treatment or condition label is to be understood as: therapeutic diphenylcyclopropenone sensitization with weekly scalp DPC. Sequenced here: whole blood, sampled in connection with sensitization to the hapten diphenylcyclopropenone (DPC). These receptors all stem from a woman under 40 with alopecia areata. Some clones in this sample may be carry-over from other donors' samples.

The sample holds many counts of this clonotype. J is TRBJ2-1 and V is TRBV2, with D maybe TRBD2 (5 bases). The CDR3 has 13 residues. Germline assignment: CDR1 SNHLY and CDR2 FYNNEI. The ends were cut back, 7 bases at V and 10 bases at J, with 17 bases in the middle. This chain's CDR3 is CASKVEGFVEQFF. The CDR3, as DNA: TGTGCCAGCAAGGTCGAGGGCTTTGTGGAGCAGTTCTTC.

This clonotype has just a few counts. The rearrangement joins TRBV2 to TRBJ2-7, with D possibly matching TRBD1 (6 bases). The CDR3 totals 13 residues. V lost 4 bases and J 5 bases, leaving 12 bases between the germline ends. CDR1 and CDR2 (germline): SNHLY, FYNNEI. CDR3 nucleotides: TGTGCCAGCAGTGTGAAACAGGGAAACGAGCAGTACTTC. This codes for CASSVKQGNEQYF.

This clonotype has at least ten counts. The genes are TRBV29-1 and TRBJ1-1, with D unclear. The CDR3 runs 13 residues. Germline-derived CDR1 and CDR2 are SQVTM and ANQGSEA. Trimming left V 3 bases short and J 0 bases short, with 8 bases between. The CDR3 coding sequence is TGCAGCGTTGATGAGGCCATGAACACTGAAGCTTTCTTT. Translating gives CSVDEAMNTEAFF.

This clonotype was picked up a small number of times. As DNA, the CDR3 is TGTGCCAGCAGTTACGCCGGGACAGCCTACGAGCAGTACTTC. Amino acid sequence: CASSYAGTAYEQYF. The chain joins TRBV6-6 to TRBJ2-7; 7 nucleotides align to TRBD1. Per germline, CDR1 MNHNY and CDR2 SVGAGI (reference sequence). The CDR3 covers 14 residues. Germline trimming cut 2 bases from V and 2 bases from J; bases unmatched to any gene: 3.

The table lists this clonotype with many counts. V gene TRBV5-1 combines with J gene TRBJ1-6; 9 bases fit TRBD1. The CDR3 runs to 16 residues. V trimming: 4 bases; J trimming: 5 bases; junction bases outside the gene matches: 7. Per the germline V gene, CDR1 is SGHRS and CDR2 is YFSETQ. CDR3 loop: CASSGRTGANNSPLHF. DNA for the CDR3: TGCGCCAGCAGCGGACGGACAGGGGCAAATAATTCACCCCTCCACTTT.

This clonotype appeared a few times. The chain joins TRBV12-3 or TRBV12-4 to TRBJ1-1; 11 bases align to TRBD1. The trim removed 6 bases at V and 1 base at J, leaving 25 bases unmatched. The CDR3 is 22 amino acids. The CDR3 coding sequence is TGTGCCAGCAGCCGCGACAAATCGGACAGGGGGCCTAACTATGACAAGAACACTGAAGCTTTCTTT. It specifies CASSRDKSDRGPNYDKNTEAFF.

There are a few counts of this clonotype. The chain is built from TRBV5-4 and TRBJ1-3; 7 bases map to TRBD1. The CDR3 has 14 amino acids. V lost 2 bases, J lost 6 bases, and 5 bases stayed unmatched. In germline, CDR1 is SGHNT, CDR2 YYREEE (reference sequence). The CDR3 loop reads CASSFDRAINTIYF. CDR3 coding DNA: TGTGCCAGCAGCTTCGACAGGGCGATAAACACCATATATTTT.

This clonotype was detected ten times or more. The rearrangement links TRBV29-1 to TRBJ2-1; TRBD2 aligns across 10 bases. With 3 bases clipped from V and 15 bases from J, the junction kept 14 bases outside the gene matches. Germline-derived CDR1 and CDR2 are SQVTM and ANQGSEA. The CDR3 length is 14 residues. The CDR3: CSVDPEASGGPWFF. CDR3 nucleotides: TGCAGCGTTGACCCCGAGGCTAGCGGGGGCCCCTGGTTCTTC.

In the case of this clonotype: A read error is possible here, since a much larger clone lies one base away. The chain combines TRBV6-6 with TRBJ1-2; D not resolved. Germline V CDR1 and CDR2: MNHNY, SVGAGI (reference sequence). The germline V and J ends were trimmed by 4 bases and 10 bases, with 10 bases remaining between them. CDR3 length: 11 amino acids. The CDR3 protein is CASSSLGDYTF. The DNA for the CDR3 is TGTGCCAGCAGTTCCCTCGGGGACTACACCTTC.

This clonotype has a count of ten or more. V gene TRBV29-1 combines with J gene TRBJ1-5; no clear D gene. The germline gives CDR1 SQVTM, CDR2 ANQGSEA. V was shortened by 4 bases and J by 3 bases, with 13 bases between the two germline ends. The CDR3 is made up of 14 amino acids. This CDR3 reads CSVGWAGFNQPQHF. The CDR3 bases are TGCAGCGTTGGTTGGGCAGGATTCAATCAGCCCCAGCATTTT. Based on the CDR3 plus reference TRBV29-1 and TRBJ1-5, the full variable domain is SAVISQKPSRDICQRGTSLTIQCQVDSQVTMMFWYRQQPGQSLTLIATANQGSEATYESGFVIDKFPISRPNLTFSTLTVSNMSPEDSSIYLCSVGWAGFNQPQHFGDGTRLSIL.

This clonotype was seen ten or more times. The chain couples TRBV20-1 to TRBJ1-5; a possible D gene is TRBD1 (6 bases). The CDR3 extends over 14 amino acids. Germline CDR1 reads DFQATT; CDR2 reads SNEGSKA (reference sequence). Trimming left V 3 bases short and J 7 bases short, with 16 bases between. CDR3 region: CSARSGAQIQPQHF. CDR3 nucleotides: TGCAGTGCTAGGTCGGGGGCCCAAATCCAGCCCCAGCATTTT.

The sample holds a few counts of this clonotype. The rearrangement joins TRBV12-3 or TRBV12-4 to TRBJ1-1, with D unclear. This CDR3 comprises 15 residues. V was shortened by 2 bases and J by 4 bases, with 14 bases between the two germline ends. This chain's CDR3 is CASSLLRKGSTEAFF. The CDR3, as DNA: TGTGCCAGCAGTTTACTGCGTAAGGGAAGCACTGAAGCTTTCTTT.

J is TRBJ2-3 and V is TRBV5-1; 14 bases fit TRBD2. Trimming took 2 bases from V and 2 from J; bases not matched to a gene: 4. Germline V gives CDR1 SGHRS, CDR2 YFSETQ. This CDR3 is 17 amino acids long. CDR3 sequence (DNA): TGCGCCAGCAGCTTCGGGACTAGCGGGGGCTACACAGATACGCAGTATTTT. Its protein product is CASSFGTSGGYTDTQYF.

The chain links TRBV14 to TRBJ2-7; D possibly matches TRBD1 or TRBD2 (5 bases each). The length of the CDR3 is 14 residues. Germline assignment: CDR1 SGHDN and CDR2 FVKESK. Trimming cost V 5 bases and J 3 bases, with 14 bases left between them. CDR3 sequence: CASSEMGPLYEQYF. CDR3 sequence (DNA): TGTGCCAGCAGCGAAATGGGACCCCTCTACGAGCAGTACTTC. The complete variable domain, with remaining parts taken from reference TRBV14 and TRBJ2-7, reads EAGVTQFPSHSVIEKGQTVTLRCDPISGHDNLYWYRRVMGKEIKFLLHFVKESKQDESGMPNNRFLAERTGGTYSTLKVQPAELEDSGVYFCASSEMGPLYEQYFGPGTRLTVT.